Listed below are T cell receptor beta chains from one sample, sequenced in a study of cytomegalovirus exposure and HLA in healthy donors. Profiling relied on immunoSEQ multiplex PCR, and the TCRdb table lists in-frame clones only, not all of them. The profile shows 67,000 or so clones, roughly 94% of them singletons. The sample taken for sequencing was PBMCs. These receptors were collected from a young man in good health and CMV-seropositive. The CDR3 runs from the conserved cysteine through the conserved F or W. The order of the fields is clone size, D gene, J gene, V gene, CDR3 protein, CDR3 DNA. The D gene is left open where the match is weak. The listing skips clone size in some rows; elsewhere it reads once, few, many or a size class.

>.|TRBD1|TRBJ2-2|TRBV7-9
CASRPDHYRGLNTGELFF
TGTGCCAGCAGACCTGACCATTACAGGGGCTTGAACACCGGGGAGCTGTTTTTT
>.|.|TRBJ1-1|TRBV2
CASSSGGLDAFF
TGTGCCAGCAGCAGTGGAGGGTTGGATGCTTTCTTT
>.|.|TRBJ2-3|TRBV28
CASSLRGGSTDTQYF
TGTGCCAGCAGTTTAAGAGGCGGTAGCACAGATACGCAGTATTTT
>once|.|TRBJ2-1|TRBV19
CASSMSGAYNEQFF
TGTGCCAGTAGTATGTCGGGAGCCTACAATGAGCAGTTCTTC
>.|TRBD2|TRBJ2-7|TRBV23-1
CASSQLTTTASGKSYEQYF
TGCGCCAGCAGTCAACTCACTACTACCGCAAGCGGGAAGTCCTACGAGCAGTACTTC
>.|TRBD2|TRBJ2-6|TRBV5-1
CASRQSSGGSGANVLTF
TGCGCCAGCAGACAGTCTAGCGGGGGGTCTGGGGCCAACGTCCTGACTTTC
>.|.|TRBJ2-5|TRBV19
CASRLGVEETQYF
TGTGCCAGTAGGCTCGGGGTGGAAGAGACCCAGTACTTC
>.|TRBD2|TRBJ2-7|TRBV5-4
CASSLSAGGRTYEQYF
TGTGCCAGCAGCTTGTCGGCGGGGGGACGCACCTACGAGCAGTACTTC
>.|.|TRBJ2-3|TRBV11-1
CASSSEDLDTQYF
TGTGCCAGCAGCTCGGAGGATTTGGATACGCAGTATTTT
>.|.|TRBJ1-5|TRBV5-4
CASSENRAQPQHF
TGTGCCAGCAGCGAAAACAGGGCTCAGCCCCAGCATTTT
>.|.|TRBJ1-3|TRBV18
CASSPTSGNTIYF
TGTGCCAGCTCTCCCACATCTGGAAACACCATATATTTT
>.|.|TRBJ2-3|TRBV9
CASSATPSSTDTQYF
TGTGCCAGCAGCGCGACTCCTTCTAGCACAGATACGCAGTATTTT
>once|TRBD1|TRBJ1-1|TRBV6-5
CASSPPRQGSTEAFF
TGTGCCAGCAGTCCGCCGAGACAGGGGAGCACTGAAGCTTTCTTT
>.|.|TRBJ2-3|TRBV7-3
CASRQGGSTDTQYF
TGTGCCAGCAGGCAGGGGGGAAGCACAGATACGCAGTATTTT
>once|.|TRBJ1-1|TRBV9
CASSVLTRDTEAFF
TGTGCCAGCAGCGTCCTCACTAGGGACACTGAAGCTTTCTTT
>.|.|TRBJ2-1|TRBV4-1
CASSQRLGTRQFF
TGCGCCAGCAGCCAGCGCCTCGGGACTCGACAGTTCTTC
>.|TRBD1|TRBJ2-7|TRBV6-1
CASSDWGQGYEQYF
TGTGCCAGCAGTGATTGGGGACAGGGCTACGAGCAGTACTTC
>.|.|TRBJ2-7|TRBV7-9
CASSQTGYEQYF
TGTGCCAGCAGTCAAACAGGCTACGAGCAGTACTTC
>once|TRBD2|TRBJ2-1|TRBV2
CASSVPLAGADNEQFF
TGTGCCAGCAGTGTACCTCTAGCGGGGGCGGACAATGAGCAGTTCTTC
>.|.|TRBJ1-2|TRBV7-9
CASSLSSTANYGYTF
TGTGCCAGCAGCTTAAGCAGCACAGCCAACTATGGCTACACCTTC
>.|.|TRBJ2-1|TRBV9
CASSVGGDLYNEQFF
TGTGCCAGCAGCGTAGGCGGGGACCTCTACAATGAGCAGTTCTTC
>.|.|TRBJ2-5|TRBV5-1
CASSKTGVGQETQYF
TGCGCCAGCAGCAAGACAGGCGTTGGGCAAGAGACCCAGTACTTC
>.|.|TRBJ2-3|TRBV18
CASSPSSYVGDTQYF
TGTGCCAGCTCACCATCTAGCTACGTTGGAGATACGCAGTATTTT
>.|.|TRBJ1-3|TRBV7-2
CASSLGGGTSGNTIYF
TGTGCCAGCAGCTTAGGAGGGGGAACCTCTGGAAACACCATATATTTT
>.|.|TRBJ1-1|TRBV5-1
CASSLGPSSSEAFF
TGCGCCAGCAGCTTGGGCCCCTCTAGTTCTGAAGCTTTCTTT
>.|.|TRBJ2-1|TRBV19
CASSIVGPTGEQFF
TGTGCCAGTAGTATAGTTGGCCCGACGGGGGAGCAGTTCTTC
>.|TRBD1|TRBJ1-1|TRBV10-3
CAISESTVGDRGTEAFF
TGTGCCATCAGTGAGTCGACGGTAGGGGACAGGGGTACTGAAGCTTTCTTT
>.|.|TRBJ2-5|TRBV11-2
CASSLEVRGPDQYF
TGTGCCAGCAGCTTAGAAGTGAGAGGGCCTGACCAGTACTTC
>.|TRBD2|TRBJ2-7|TRBV18
CASSLAGYSYEQYF
TGTGCCAGCTCACTAGCGGGGTACTCCTACGAGCAGTACTTC
>.|.|TRBJ2-1|TRBV12-5
CASGLVSRGDEQFF
TGTGCTAGTGGTTTGGTATCCAGGGGGGATGAGCAGTTCTTC
>.|.|TRBJ2-2|TRBV4-2
CASSQDLGQGTTGELFF
TGTGCCAGCAGCCAAGATTTAGGGCAGGGGACGACCGGGGAGCTGTTTTTT
>.|.|TRBJ1-4|TRBV28
CASGRDLTNEKLFF
TGTGCCAGCGGCCGGGACTTAACTAATGAAAAACTGTTTTTT
>.|.|TRBJ1-2|TRBV7-9
CASSFALSKGYTF
TGTGCCAGCAGCTTTGCCCTTTCTAAGGGCTACACCTTC
>.|.|TRBJ2-3|TRBV10-3
CAISAGVRHTQYF
TGTGCCATCAGTGCGGGGGTTCGGCATACGCAGTATTTT
>.|.|TRBJ2-7|TRBV5-6
CASSPGLTPYEQYF
TGTGCCAGCAGCCCTGGACTGACGCCCTACGAGCAGTACTTC
>.|TRBD2|TRBJ2-7|TRBV7-6
CASSTTGVAGGEEQYF
TGTGCCAGCAGCACAACAGGAGTAGCGGGAGGTGAAGAGCAGTACTTC
>.|TRBD2|TRBJ2-3|TRBV2
CASVRGGSSTDTQYF
TGTGCCAGCGTTCGGGGGGGGTCTAGCACAGATACGCAGTATTTT
>.|TRBD2|TRBJ2-1|TRBV7-3
CASSLRGSSGGYNEQFF
TGTGCCAGCAGCTTAAGGGGTTCTAGCGGGGGCTACAATGAGCAGTTCTTC
>.|.|TRBJ2-1|TRBV7-8
CASSPQRNNEQFF
TGTGCCAGCAGCCCACAGCGGAACAATGAGCAGTTCTTC
>few|TRBD1|TRBJ2-7|TRBV5-1
CASSEQGDEQYF
TGCGCCAGCAGCGAACAGGGGGACGAGCAGTACTTC
>.|.|TRBJ1-2|TRBV5-1
CASSPLTGGYTF
TGCGCCAGCAGCCCCTTAACAGGTGGCTACACCTTC
>.|TRBD2|TRBJ2-1|TRBV4-2
CASSRRTGAGGINEQFF
TGTGCCAGCAGCCGCCGCACGGGAGCGGGGGGGATCAATGAGCAGTTCTTC
>.|.|TRBJ2-7|TRBV27
CASSLSTRSRNEQYF
TGTGCCAGCAGTTTATCTACTAGGAGTCGGAACGAGCAGTACTTC
>.|.|TRBJ2-1|TRBV6-5
CASSSGEGYNEQFF
TGTGCCAGCAGTTCTGGAGAGGGCTACAATGAGCAGTTCTTC
>once|TRBD2|TRBJ2-1|TRBV7-6
CASSLEASGVTSSYNEQFF
TGTGCCAGCAGCTTAGAGGCTAGCGGGGTCACCAGCTCCTACAATGAGCAGTTCTTC
>.|.|TRBJ2-2|TRBV11-3
CASSFRAGSGELFF
TGTGCCAGCAGCTTCAGGGCAGGCTCCGGGGAGCTGTTTTTT
>.|TRBD2|TRBJ2-5|TRBV11-2
CASRPPGLASGETQYF
TGTGCCAGCAGACCTCCGGGACTAGCCTCTGGAGAGACCCAGTACTTC
>.|.|TRBJ2-7|TRBV18
CASSSGSPYEQYF
TGTGCCAGCTCGTCGGGTTCTCCCTACGAGCAGTACTTC
>.|TRBD2|TRBJ2-7|TRBV9
CASSERTSGRDRQYF
TGTGCCAGCAGCGAACGGACTAGCGGGAGGGATAGACAGTACTTC
>.|TRBD1|TRBJ2-1|TRBV7-6
CASSTGQGADNEQFF
TGTGCCAGCAGCACGGGACAGGGGGCCGACAATGAGCAGTTCTTC
>.|TRBD1|TRBJ1-2|TRBV9
CASKAPGQGAYGYTF
TGTGCCAGCAAAGCACCGGGACAGGGTGCCTATGGCTACACCTTC
>.|TRBD1|TRBJ2-1|TRBV5-1
CASSLEPPDRANEQFF
TGCGCCAGCAGCTTGGAGCCCCCGGACAGGGCAAATGAGCAGTTCTTC